Listed below are T cell receptor beta chains from one sample, sequenced in a study of blood T cells in healthy people across ages. TCRdb re-called the 5' RACE reads with MiXCR, one entry per CDR3 protein. The top ten clones hold 7.9% of a sample with 1.5 million or so distinct CDR3 sequences, approximately 38% of them seen once. The material sequenced was blood. The receptors originated from a woman aged 18-35 years in good health. The CDR3 runs from the conserved cysteine through the conserved F or W. Each record gives: clone size, V gene, J gene, D gene, CDR3 protein, CDR3 DNA. A D gene is named only where the DNA matches it firmly. Rows may omit the clone size; those that give it use once, few, many or a size class.

size: few
V: TRBV7-9
J: TRBJ2-7
D: TRBD2
CDR3: CASSLDPSGSYEQYF
DNA: TGTGCCAGCAGCTTAGATCCTAGCGGGAGCTACGAGCAGTACTTC

size: -
V: TRBV3-1
J: TRBJ1-1
D: -
CDR3: CASSQAPPATEAFF
DNA: TGTGCCAGCAGCCAAGCTCCACCGGCCACTGAAGCTTTCTTT

size: once
V: TRBV12-5
J: TRBJ2-5
D: -
CDR3: CASGPTGSQETQYF
DNA: TGTGCTAGTGGCCCGACGGGGTCCCAAGAGACCCAGTACTTC

size: -
V: TRBV2
J: TRBJ1-1
D: -
CDR3: CASSVDARVNTEAFF
DNA: TGTGCCAGCAGTGTTGACGCCAGAGTGAACACTGAAGCTTTCTTT

size: few
V: TRBV5-1
J: TRBJ2-1
D: -
CDR3: CASTPIRAVSYNEQFF
DNA: TGCGCCAGCACCCCTATAAGGGCGGTCTCCTACAATGAGCAGTTCTTC

size: -
V: TRBV20-1
J: TRBJ1-5
D: -
CDR3: CSARESGNPNQPQHF
DNA: TGCAGTGCTAGAGAGTCAGGAAACCCCAATCAGCCCCAGCATTTT

size: many
V: TRBV18
J: TRBJ2-5
D: TRBD1
CDR3: CASSPGQGETQYF
DNA: TGTGCCAGCAGCCCGGGACAGGGGGAGACCCAGTACTTC

size: -
V: TRBV10-3
J: TRBJ2-1
D: TRBD2
CDR3: CAINRDGGDVRNEQFF
DNA: TGTGCCATCAATAGGGACGGGGGGGACGTCAGAAATGAGCAGTTCTTC

size: -
V: TRBV21-1
J: TRBJ2-1
D: -
CDR3: CASREKGGLAGVQQFF
DNA: TGTGCCAGCCGGGAGAAGGGGGGACTAGCGGGAGTACAGCAGTTCTTC

size: -
V: TRBV6-2/TRBV6-3
J: TRBJ2-3
D: -
CDR3: CASSSDSVDTQYF
DNA: TGTGCCAGCAGTTCCGACAGTGTAGATACGCAGTATTTT

size: -
V: TRBV25-1
J: TRBJ2-7
D: -
CDR3: CASLNEGGSSSYEQYF
DNA: TGTGCCAGCCTAAATGAGGGCGGTTCGAGCTCCTACGAGCAGTACTTC

size: -
V: TRBV20-1
J: TRBJ2-1
D: -
CDR3: CSARGGFGDEQFF
DNA: TGCAGTGCTAGAGGCGGATTTGGGGATGAGCAGTTCTTC

size: -
V: TRBV5-1
J: TRBJ1-1
D: -
CDR3: CASSLRTDMNTEAFF
DNA: TGCGCCAGCAGCTTGCGGACCGACATGAACACTGAAGCTTTCTTT

size: -
V: TRBV20-1
J: TRBJ2-3
D: -
CDR3: CSARADTDTQYF
DNA: TGCAGTGCTAGAGCAGACACAGATACGCAGTATTTT

size: once
V: TRBV25-1
J: TRBJ2-5
D: -
CDR3: CASSETTPQAETQYF
DNA: TGTGCCAGCAGTGAAACCACGCCCCAGGCGGAGACCCAGTACTTC

size: -
V: TRBV20-1
J: TRBJ1-1
D: TRBD1
CDR3: CSARRDRVITEAFF
DNA: TGCAGTGCTAGACGGGACAGGGTGATAACTGAAGCTTTCTTT

size: -
V: TRBV4-1
J: TRBJ1-3
D: -
CDR3: CASSRPGGSGNTIYF
DNA: TGCGCCAGCAGCCGACCAGGCGGCTCTGGAAACACCATATATTTT

size: few
V: TRBV30
J: TRBJ1-5
D: -
CDR3: CAWSPEGYQPQHF
DNA: TGTGCCTGGAGCCCCGAGGGGTATCAGCCCCAGCATTTT

size: -
V: TRBV7-9
J: TRBJ1-1
D: TRBD1
CDR3: CASSYSGQGAPDTEAFF
DNA: TGTGCCAGCAGCTACTCGGGACAGGGGGCGCCTGACACTGAAGCTTTCTTT

size: -
V: TRBV19
J: TRBJ2-7
D: -
CDR3: CASSMAGDPYYEQYF
DNA: TGTGCCAGTAGTATGGCAGGGGACCCGTACTACGAGCAGTACTTC

size: -
V: TRBV12-3/TRBV12-4
J: TRBJ2-2
D: -
CDR3: CASSSPRGRSNTGELFF
DNA: TGTGCCAGCAGTTCTCCCCGGGGGCGGTCGAACACCGGGGAGCTGTTTTTT

size: few
V: TRBV25-1
J: TRBJ1-6
D: -
CDR3: CASSEFFGEYSPLHF
DNA: TGTGCCAGCAGTGAATTCTTCGGAGAGTATTCACCCCTCCACTTT

size: few
V: TRBV5-1
J: TRBJ2-2
D: -
CDR3: CASSGARDTGELFF
DNA: TGCGCCAGCAGCGGGGCCAGGGACACCGGGGAGCTGTTTTTT

size: -
V: TRBV6-2/TRBV6-3
J: TRBJ2-3
D: TRBD2
CDR3: CASSYRLAGQYF
DNA: TGTGCCAGCAGTTACCGACTAGCCGGACAGTATTTT

size: few
V: TRBV29-1
J: TRBJ1-1
D: -
CDR3: CSHQTNTEAFF
DNA: TGCAGCCACCAGACGAACACTGAAGCTTTCTTT

size: few
V: TRBV6-1
J: TRBJ2-1
D: -
CDR3: CASGGAVTNEQFF
DNA: TGTGCCAGCGGAGGGGCAGTTACTAATGAGCAGTTCTTC

size: -
V: TRBV10-3
J: TRBJ1-2
D: -
CDR3: CAISDPNTGGGDYGYTF
DNA: TGTGCCATCAGTGATCCTAACACCGGCGGAGGAGACTATGGCTACACCTTC

size: -
V: TRBV27
J: TRBJ2-1
D: TRBD2
CDR3: CASSFNLAGGRGNEQFF
DNA: TGTGCCAGCAGTTTCAACCTAGCGGGGGGGCGGGGAAATGAGCAGTTCTTC

size: -
V: TRBV5-1
J: TRBJ2-6
D: -
CDR3: CASSLAQGGANVLTF
DNA: TGCGCCAGCAGTTTGGCCCAGGGTGGGGCCAACGTCCTGACTTTC

size: -
V: TRBV2
J: TRBJ2-5
D: -
CDR3: CASRGSNQETQYF
DNA: TGTGCCAGCAGGGGCAGCAACCAAGAGACCCAGTACTTC

size: -
V: TRBV5-1
J: TRBJ2-1
D: TRBD2
CDR3: CASSFALAGAHNEQFF
DNA: TGCGCCAGCAGCTTCGCTCTAGCGGGGGCACACAATGAGCAGTTCTTC

size: few
V: TRBV13
J: TRBJ1-1
D: -
CDR3: CASSPRWDEAFF
DNA: TGTGCCAGCAGCCCGAGGTGGGATGAAGCTTTCTTT

size: few
V: TRBV7-2
J: TRBJ1-6
D: -
CDR3: CASSLAAGSYNSPLHF
DNA: TGTGCCAGCAGCTTAGCGGCTGGGAGTTATAATTCACCCCTCCACTTT

size: -
V: TRBV30
J: TRBJ1-5
D: -
CDR3: CAWGTGQNNQPQHF
DNA: TGTGCCTGGGGGACCGGACAGAATAATCAGCCCCAGCATTTT

size: -
V: TRBV18
J: TRBJ2-2
D: -
CDR3: CASSPPPQNTGELFF
DNA: TGTGCCAGCTCACCACCCCCACAGAACACCGGGGAGCTGTTTTTT

size: -
V: TRBV29-1
J: TRBJ1-1
D: TRBD1
CDR3: CSVDGEGARAFF
DNA: TGCAGCGTTGACGGCGAGGGGGCGCGGGCTTTCTTT

size: few
V: TRBV12-3/TRBV12-4
J: TRBJ2-7
D: -
CDR3: CASSGTDSSYEQYF
DNA: TGTGCCAGCAGTGGGACGGACAGCTCCTACGAGCAGTACTTC

size: -
V: TRBV9
J: TRBJ1-2
D: -
CDR3: CASGQGRYGYTF
DNA: TGTGCCAGCGGCCAGGGACGCTATGGCTACACCTTC

size: -
V: TRBV20-1
J: TRBJ2-7
D: TRBD2
CDR3: CSALYSGGGDEQYF
DNA: TGCAGTGCCTTATATAGCGGGGGCGGGGACGAGCAGTACTTC

size: -
V: TRBV6-5
J: TRBJ1-2
D: -
CDR3: CASSRGTSNYGCTF
DNA: TGTGCCAGCAGTCGCGGGACGTCTAACTATGGCTGCACCTTC

size: -
V: TRBV29-1
J: TRBJ2-1
D: TRBD2
CDR3: CSVAGTSGSSYNEQFF
DNA: TGCAGCGTTGCCGGGACTAGCGGCAGCTCCTACAATGAGCAGTTCTTC

size: -
V: TRBV7-2
J: TRBJ2-7
D: -
CDR3: CASSLDLGYEQYF
DNA: TGTGCCAGCAGCTTAGACTTGGGGTACGAGCAGTACTTC

size: few
V: TRBV10-3
J: TRBJ2-3
D: TRBD1
CDR3: CAISDGQGTDTQYF
DNA: TGTGCCATCAGTGATGGACAGGGCACAGATACGCAGTATTTT

size: -
V: TRBV3-1
J: TRBJ2-1
D: -
CDR3: CASSGITGSGNEQFF
DNA: TGTGCCAGCAGCGGCATTACGGGATCTGGGAATGAGCAGTTCTTC

size: -
V: TRBV9
J: TRBJ2-1
D: TRBD2
CDR3: CASSVSGGPYNEQFF
DNA: TGTGCCAGCAGCGTGAGCGGGGGGCCCTACAATGAGCAGTTCTTC

size: -
V: TRBV12-3/TRBV12-4
J: TRBJ2-5
D: -
CDR3: CASKKSGTAYQETQYF
DNA: TGTGCCAGCAAAAAGTCCGGGACCGCGTACCAAGAGACCCAGTACTTC